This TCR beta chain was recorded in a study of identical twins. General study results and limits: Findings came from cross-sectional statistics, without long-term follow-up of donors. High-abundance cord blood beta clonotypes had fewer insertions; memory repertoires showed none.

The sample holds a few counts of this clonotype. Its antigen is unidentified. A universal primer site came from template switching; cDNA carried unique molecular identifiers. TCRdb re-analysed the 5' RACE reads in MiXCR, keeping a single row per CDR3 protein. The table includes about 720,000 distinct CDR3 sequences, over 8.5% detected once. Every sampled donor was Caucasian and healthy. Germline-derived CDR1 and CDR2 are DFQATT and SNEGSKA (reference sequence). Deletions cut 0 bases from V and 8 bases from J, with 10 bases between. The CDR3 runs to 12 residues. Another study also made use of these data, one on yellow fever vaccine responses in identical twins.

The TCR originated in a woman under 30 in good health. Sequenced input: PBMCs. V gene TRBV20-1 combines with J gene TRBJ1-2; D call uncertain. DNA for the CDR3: TGCAGTGCTAGAGAAGGCGGGTGGGGCTACACCTTC. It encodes CSAREGGWGYTF.